This T cell receptor (beta chain) was sequenced for a study of T cell responses to AZD1222 COVID-19 vaccine. The study, taken as a whole, reports: Repertoires were obtained only post-peak T cell response. Just six AZD1222 recipients were seropositive at baseline.

About this clone itself: Its antigen is not known.

The V end lost 7 bases, the J end lost 5 bases, and 9 bases lay between the germline ends. Germline V gene lookup returns CDR1 SEHNR and CDR2 FQNEAQ (reference sequence). The CDR3 sequence is 12 residues long. Libraries were prepared by immunoSEQ multiplex PCR; TCRdb keeps only in-frame clonotypes and omits some of them. The repertoire holds 98,000 or so clones, around 84% seen once, with about 3% in the top ten. Sequenced material: peripheral blood, taken on day 0 of AZD1222 vaccination. This TCR was sampled from an adult in good health. The chain has TRBV7-9 and TRBJ2-1; D gene unclear. CDR3 amino acids: CASMGRDNEQFF. The CDR3, as DNA: TGTGCCAGCATGGGCAGAGACAATGAGCAGTTCTTC.